A selection of T cell receptor beta chains follows, all from one sample in a study of T cell responses to AZD1222 COVID-19 vaccine. The table came from immunoSEQ multiplex PCR; TCRdb's copy has only in-frame clones and leaves some out. Found here are about 84,000 clones, 70% to 90% of them singletons; the top ten hold about an eighth. The specimen was peripheral blood, collected 28 days after the second AZD1222 dose. These TCRs come from an adult who received the AZD1222 COVID-19 vaccine. CDR3s include the opening cysteine and the closing phenylalanine or tryptophan.

J gene: TRBJ2-7
V gene: TRBV24-1
CDR3 protein: CATSDPPTRVSPSSYEQYF

J gene: TRBJ1-2
V gene: TRBV2
CDR3 protein: CASSSSGGSPHGYTF

J gene: TRBJ1-2
V gene: TRBV5-1
CDR3 protein: CASSSDLGDRVNGYTF

J gene: TRBJ2-2
V gene: TRBV6-2/TRBV6-3
CDR3 protein: CASSYFVTGELFF

J gene: TRBJ1-2
V gene: TRBV24-1
CDR3 protein: CATSDITGAGGYTF

J gene: TRBJ2-3
V gene: TRBV20-1
CDR3 protein: CSASVPSPSTDTQYF

J gene: TRBJ1-6
V gene: TRBV3-1/TRBV3-2
CDR3 protein: CASSQNRQGRSPLHF

J gene: TRBJ2-7
V gene: TRBV3-1/TRBV3-2
CDR3 protein: CASSPSPYEQYF

J gene: TRBJ1-5
V gene: TRBV7-2
CDR3 protein: CASSLGPGGPQHF

J gene: TRBJ2-2
V gene: TRBV5-1
CDR3 protein: CASSLLAGEVAGELFF

J gene: TRBJ2-2
V gene: TRBV24-1
CDR3 protein: CATSDWSAGELFF

J gene: TRBJ1-2
V gene: TRBV24-1
CDR3 protein: CATSGGANYGYTF

J gene: TRBJ1-5
V gene: TRBV29-1
CDR3 protein: CSVATGGDQPQHF

J gene: TRBJ2-5
V gene: TRBV10-3
CDR3 protein: CAISEVGKGSETQYF

J gene: TRBJ2-3
V gene: TRBV5-1
CDR3 protein: CASKPGRDTDTQYF

J gene: TRBJ1-5
V gene: TRBV6-2/TRBV6-3
CDR3 protein: CASSQAGQGNQPQHF

J gene: TRBJ2-7
V gene: TRBV18
CDR3 protein: CASSPFSGTNSYEQYF

J gene: TRBJ2-2
V gene: TRBV2
CDR3 protein: CASRGQGSNTGELFF

J gene: TRBJ2-1
V gene: TRBV5-4
CDR3 protein: CASSFSGGATDEQFF

J gene: TRBJ2-1
V gene: TRBV19
CDR3 protein: CASSTRRTGTSGGRDEQFF

J gene: TRBJ1-2
V gene: TRBV4-1
CDR3 protein: CASSQSSRYGYTF

J gene: TRBJ1-2
V gene: TRBV7-8
CDR3 protein: CASSLEIGMGVGYGYTF

J gene: TRBJ2-1
V gene: TRBV6-5
CDR3 protein: CASSYSAGFNGQFF

J gene: TRBJ1-5
V gene: TRBV4-1
CDR3 protein: CASSPNFGSGDQPQHF

J gene: TRBJ2-1
V gene: TRBV4-1
CDR3 protein: CASSQEIAVTYNEQFF

J gene: TRBJ1-1
V gene: TRBV7-2
CDR3 protein: CASSFDILGGREAFF

J gene: TRBJ2-1
V gene: TRBV24-1
CDR3 protein: CATSDLDRGYNEQFF

J gene: TRBJ1-1
V gene: TRBV9
CDR3 protein: CASSGDRGRRTEAFF

J gene: TRBJ2-5
V gene: TRBV29-1
CDR3 protein: CSVSPAGGKETQYF

J gene: TRBJ2-7
V gene: TRBV7-9
CDR3 protein: CASSLGPSFHEQYF

J gene: TRBJ1-1
V gene: TRBV5-4
CDR3 protein: CASSLGRTLTEAFF

J gene: TRBJ1-1
V gene: TRBV4-3
CDR3 protein: CASSDGLALNTEAFF

J gene: TRBJ1-2
V gene: TRBV4-2
CDR3 protein: CASSQEVPYTGGGINTF

J gene: TRBJ2-1
V gene: TRBV10-3
CDR3 protein: CAISELAGVANEQFF

J gene: TRBJ2-7
V gene: TRBV10-3
CDR3 protein: CATAGTGGFYEQYF

J gene: TRBJ1-1
V gene: TRBV5-1
CDR3 protein: CASSLDPGPDTEAFF

J gene: TRBJ2-7
V gene: TRBV6-5
CDR3 protein: CASSYRRQGNYEQYF

J gene: TRBJ1-3
V gene: TRBV19
CDR3 protein: CASSLGTGSGNTIYF

J gene: TRBJ1-2
V gene: TRBV27
CDR3 protein: CASSAVGRGGYTF

J gene: TRBJ2-7
V gene: TRBV5-4
CDR3 protein: CASSLDPGYEQYF